These T cell receptor beta chains were read from a single sample in a study of OX40 agonist ivuxolimab in advanced cancers. Sequenced by immunoSEQ multiplex PCR; TCRdb stores in-frame clones only, minus some. Among roughly 77,000 clones listed, 85% to 95% were seen once. The sample here was CD4+ or CD8+ T cells sorted from blood, taken in a trial of the OX40 agonist ivuxolimab. The origin of the receptors is an adult with an advanced solid tumor such as melanoma, head and neck, liver or kidney cancer. Each CDR3 is given with its conserved first and last residue. A D gene is named only where the DNA matches it firmly.

v_gene	len	d_gene	j_gene	CDR3aa	CDR3nt
TRBV4-3	13	.	TRBJ2-3	CASSQDSTDTQYF	TGCGCCAGCAGCCAAGACAGCACAGATACGCAGTATTTT
TRBV7-4	16	TRBD1	TRBJ2-7	CASSTRRDREWYEQYF	TGTGCCAGCAGCACACGAAGGGACAGGGAGTGGTACGAGCAGTACTTC
TRBV27	16	TRBD1	TRBJ2-7	CASSSGHQGVPYEQYF	TGTGCCAGCAGTTCCGGACACCAGGGGGTTCCCTACGAGCAGTACTTC
TRBV6-5	15	TRBD1	TRBJ1-1	CASSPPADRDLEAFF	TGTGCCAGCAGCCCACCTGCAGACAGGGACCTTGAAGCTTTCTTT
TRBV7-9	13	.	TRBJ2-5	CASSQGQQETQYF	TGTGCCAGCAGCCAGGGACAACAAGAGACCCAGTACTTC
TRBV27	15	TRBD1	TRBJ2-2	CASSLSPTGFGELFF	TGTGCCAGCAGTTTATCCCCGACAGGGTTCGGGGAGCTGTTTTTT
TRBV2	12	.	TRBJ2-7	CASSDYAYEQYF	TGTGCCAGCAGTGATTATGCCTACGAGCAGTACTTC
TRBV11-2	12	.	TRBJ2-5	CASRNIGETQYF	TGTGCCAGCAGGAACATTGGGGAGACCCAGTACTTC
TRBV7-8	14	.	TRBJ1-5	CASSAPAGNQPQHF	TGTGCCAGCAGCGCCCCCGCGGGGAATCAGCCCCAGCATTTT
TRBV30	17	.	TRBJ2-2	CAWSGDPGLLNTGELFF	TGTGCCTGGAGCGGCGACCCGGGACTTCTTAACACCGGGGAGCTGTTTTTT
TRBV7-2	17	TRBD2	TRBJ2-3	CASSFILAGIYTDTQYF	TGTGCCAGCAGTTTTATTCTAGCGGGGATTTACACAGATACGCAGTATTTT
TRBV18	17	.	TRBJ2-1	CASSPHDRSPPYNEQFF	TGTGCCAGCTCACCTCATGACAGGTCCCCCCCCTACAATGAGCAGTTCTTC
TRBV11-2	15	.	TRBJ2-2	CASSLEVGPAGELFF	TGTGCCAGCAGCTTAGAGGTGGGGCCGGCCGGGGAGCTGTTTTTT